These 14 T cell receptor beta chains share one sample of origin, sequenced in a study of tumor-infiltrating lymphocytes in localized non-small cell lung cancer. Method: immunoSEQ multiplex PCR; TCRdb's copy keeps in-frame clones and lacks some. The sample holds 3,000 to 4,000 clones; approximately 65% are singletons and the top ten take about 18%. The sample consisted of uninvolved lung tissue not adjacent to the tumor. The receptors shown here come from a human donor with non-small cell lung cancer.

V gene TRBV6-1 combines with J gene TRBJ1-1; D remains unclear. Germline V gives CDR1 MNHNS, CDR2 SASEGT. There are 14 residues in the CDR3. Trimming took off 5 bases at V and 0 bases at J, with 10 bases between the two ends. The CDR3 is CASSPRTVNTEAFF. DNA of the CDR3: TGTGCCAGCAGTCCGAGGACGGTGAACACTGAAGCTTTCTTT.

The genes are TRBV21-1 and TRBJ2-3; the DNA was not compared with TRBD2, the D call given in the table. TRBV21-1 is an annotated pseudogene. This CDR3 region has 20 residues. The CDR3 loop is CASSTKRDPGTAPSTDTQYF. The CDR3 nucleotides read TGTGCCAGCAGCACCAAAAGGGACCCCGGGACTGCCCCTAGCACAGATACGCAGTATTTT.

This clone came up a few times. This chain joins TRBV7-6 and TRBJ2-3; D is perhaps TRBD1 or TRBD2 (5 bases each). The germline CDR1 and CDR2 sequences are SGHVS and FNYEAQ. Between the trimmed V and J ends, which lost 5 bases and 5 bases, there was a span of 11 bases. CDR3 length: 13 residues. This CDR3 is CASSPGTRDTQYF. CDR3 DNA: TGTGCCAGCAGCCCGGGGACCAGAGATACGCAGTATTTT. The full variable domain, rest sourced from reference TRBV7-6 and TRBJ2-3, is GAGVSQSPRYKVTKRGQDVALRCDPISGHVSLYWYRQALGQGPEFLTYFNYEAQQDKSGLPNDRFSAERPEGSISTLTIQRTEQRDSAMYRCASSPGTRDTQYFGPGTRLTVL.

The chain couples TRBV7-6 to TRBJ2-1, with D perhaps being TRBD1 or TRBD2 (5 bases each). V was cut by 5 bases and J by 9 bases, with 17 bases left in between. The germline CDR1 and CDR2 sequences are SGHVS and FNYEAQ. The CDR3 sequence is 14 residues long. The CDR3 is CASSPGTGLVEQFF. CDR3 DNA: TGTGCCAGCAGCCCTGGGACGGGTTTGGTTGAGCAGTTCTTC.

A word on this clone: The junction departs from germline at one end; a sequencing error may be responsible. In DNA, the CDR3 is TGTGCCAGCAGCGTGACTAGCGGGATCTACGATGAGCAGTTCTTC. It yields the protein CASSVTSGIYDEQFF. V usage is TRBV9 and J usage is TRBJ2-1, with 11 bases matching TRBD2. In germline, CDR1 is SGDLS, CDR2 YYNGEE. The CDR3 has 15 residues.

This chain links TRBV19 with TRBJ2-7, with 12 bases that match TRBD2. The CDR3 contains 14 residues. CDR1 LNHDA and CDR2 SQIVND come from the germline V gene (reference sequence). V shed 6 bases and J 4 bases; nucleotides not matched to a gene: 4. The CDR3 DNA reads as TGTGCCAGTAGGGCGACTAGCGGGAGTTACGAGCAGTACTTC. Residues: CASRATSGSYEQYF.

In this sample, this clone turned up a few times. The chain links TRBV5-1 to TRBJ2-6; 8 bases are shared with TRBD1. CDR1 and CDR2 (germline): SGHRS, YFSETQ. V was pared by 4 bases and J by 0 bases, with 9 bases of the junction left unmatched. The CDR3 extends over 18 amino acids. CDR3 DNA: TGCGCCAGCAGCAATACAGGGGGTAGTGCCTCTGGGGCCAACGTCCTGACTTTC. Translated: CASSNTGGSASGANVLTF.

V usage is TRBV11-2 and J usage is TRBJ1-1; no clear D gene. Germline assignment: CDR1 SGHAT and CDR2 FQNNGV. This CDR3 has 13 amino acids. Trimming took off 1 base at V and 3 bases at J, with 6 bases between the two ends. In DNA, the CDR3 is TGTGCCAGCAGCTTAGTCCTAGACACTGAAGCTTTCTTT. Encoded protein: CASSLVLDTEAFF. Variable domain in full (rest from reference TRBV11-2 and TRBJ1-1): EAGVAQSPRYKIIEKRQSVAFWCNPISGHATLYWYQQILGQGPKLLIQFQNNGVVDDSQLPKDRFSAERLKGVDSTLKIQPAKLEDSAVYLCASSLVLDTEAFFGQGTRLTVV.

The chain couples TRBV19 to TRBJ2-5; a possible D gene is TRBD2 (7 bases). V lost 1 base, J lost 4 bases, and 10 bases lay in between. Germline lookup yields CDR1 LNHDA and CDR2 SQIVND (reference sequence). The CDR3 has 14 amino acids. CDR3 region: CASSIGGGLETQYF. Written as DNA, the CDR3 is TGTGCCAGTAGTATAGGGGGGGGGCTAGAGACCCAGTACTTC.

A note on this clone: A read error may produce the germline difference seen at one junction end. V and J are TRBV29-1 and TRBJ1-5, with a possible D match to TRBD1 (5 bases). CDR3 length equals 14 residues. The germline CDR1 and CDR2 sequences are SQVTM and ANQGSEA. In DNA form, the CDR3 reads TGCAGCGTCCAACCCGGGGGTAGCGATCAGCCCCAGCATTTT. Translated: CSVQPGGSDQPQHF.

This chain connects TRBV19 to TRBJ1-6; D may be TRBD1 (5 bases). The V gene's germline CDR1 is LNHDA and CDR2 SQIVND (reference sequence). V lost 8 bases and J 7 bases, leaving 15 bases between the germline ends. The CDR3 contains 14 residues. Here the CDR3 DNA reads TGTGCCAGTGGTTTAGACAGTGTAAATTCACCCCTCCACTTT. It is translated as CASGLDSVNSPLHF.

The CDR3 reads CASSLGVRETQYF. CDR3 sequence (DNA): TGTGCCAGCAGCTTAGGAGTACGCGAGACCCAGTACTTC. The chain combines TRBV7-2 with TRBJ2-5; D is ambiguous. The CDR3 totals 13 residues. The germline gives CDR1 SGHTA, CDR2 FQGNSA. Trimming shortened V by 1 base and J by 5 bases, and 8 bases separated the two germline ends.

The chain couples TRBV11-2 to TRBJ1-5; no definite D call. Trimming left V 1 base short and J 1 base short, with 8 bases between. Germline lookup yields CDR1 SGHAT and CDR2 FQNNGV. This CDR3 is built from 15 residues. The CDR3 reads CASSLVPNSNQPQHF. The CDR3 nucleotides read TGTGCCAGCAGCTTAGTTCCCAACAGCAATCAGCCCCAGCATTTT.

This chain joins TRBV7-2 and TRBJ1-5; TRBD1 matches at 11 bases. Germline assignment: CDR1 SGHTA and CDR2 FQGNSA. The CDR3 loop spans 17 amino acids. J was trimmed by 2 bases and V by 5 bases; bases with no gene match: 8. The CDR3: CASSEGTGGSGNQPQHF. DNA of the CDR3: TGTGCCAGCAGCGAAGGGACAGGGGGAAGTGGCAATCAGCCCCAGCATTTT.